Listed below are T cell receptor beta chains from one sample, sequenced in a study of beta chain features in type 1 diabetes. This table comes from immunoSEQ multiplex PCR, and its TCRdb copy is limited to in-frame clones, with some not included. Among under 350,000 clones listed, roughly an eighth were seen once. Sequencing input: naive CD4+ T cells from blood. The origin of the receptors is a man in his thirties or forties with type 1 diabetes. Both conserved end residues are part of each CDR3. The order of the fields is clone size, D gene, V gene, J gene, CDR3 protein, CDR3 DNA. D genes are given only for firm matches. The size field is filled for only some rows; it gives once, few, many or a size class.

few	TRBD1	TRBV7-9	TRBJ1-1	CASSRTVWTGGNTEAFF	TGTGCCAGCAGCCGGACCGTTTGGACAGGAGGGAACACTGAAGCTTTCTTT
-	TRBD2	TRBV6-1	TRBJ2-5	CASSDPGTSGGETQYF	TGTGCCAGCAGTGATCCCGGGACTAGCGGGGGAGAGACCCAGTACTTC
-	TRBD1	TRBV28	TRBJ2-7	CASTEGQVNYEQYF	TGTGCCAGCACAGAGGGACAGGTCAACTACGAGCAGTACTTC
few	TRBD2	TRBV5-1	TRBJ2-1	CASSLDSGDYNEQFF	TGCGCCAGCAGCTTGGATAGCGGGGACTACAATGAGCAGTTCTTC
-	-	TRBV25-1	TRBJ2-1	CASSPDSYEVEQFF	TGTGCCAGCAGCCCCGACAGTTACGAGGTTGAGCAGTTCTTC
few	-	TRBV28	TRBJ1-5	CASSSQGAQHF	TGTGCCAGCAGTTCCCAGGGCGCCCAGCATTTT
-	-	TRBV4-1	TRBJ2-6	CASSQVQVSSGANVLTF	TGCGCCAGCAGCCAAGTACAGGTTAGCTCTGGGGCCAACGTCCTGACTTTC
few	-	TRBV29-1	TRBJ1-1	CSVTGSTEAFF	TGCAGCGTTACAGGGAGCACTGAAGCTTTCTTT
few	-	TRBV19	TRBJ2-1	CASSLTGSSYNEQFF	TGTGCCAGTAGTTTAACAGGGAGCTCCTACAATGAGCAGTTCTTC
few	-	TRBV19	TRBJ2-1	CASSVRLLVSYNEQFF	TGTGCCAGTAGTGTTCGACTGTTAGTCTCCTACAATGAGCAGTTCTTC
-	-	TRBV13	TRBJ2-4	CASSRRAGARGIQYF	TGTGCCAGCAGCCGAAGGGCGGGGGCGAGGGGCATTCAGTACTTC
-	-	TRBV29-1	TRBJ1-2	CSDGQYGGYTF	TGCAGCGATGGACAGTATGGCGGCTACACCTTC
-	-	TRBV7-9	TRBJ2-2	CASSFRGTNTGELFF	TGTGCCAGCAGCTTCCGGGGAACGAACACCGGGGAGCTGTTTTTT
-	-	TRBV11-1	TRBJ2-4	CASTLTGRKNIQYF	TGTGCCAGCACCCTCACAGGACGGAAAAACATTCAGTACTTC
few	-	TRBV5-1	TRBJ2-4	CASSADPVGDIQYF	TGCGCCAGCAGCGCGGACCCCGTCGGGGACATTCAGTACTTC
few	TRBD1	TRBV4-2	TRBJ1-4	CASSQKKGQGVHEKLFF	TGTGCCAGCAGCCAAAAGAAAGGACAGGGAGTACATGAAAAACTGTTTTTT
-	TRBD2	TRBV4-1	TRBJ2-3	CASSQVSGSTDTQYF	TGCGCCAGCAGCCAAGTAAGCGGGAGTACAGATACGCAGTATTTT
-	TRBD2	TRBV18	TRBJ2-3	CASSPLRAGGADTQYF	TGTGCCAGCTCACCACTCAGAGCGGGAGGTGCAGATACGCAGTATTTT
-	-	TRBV6-1	TRBJ2-5	CASSARYQETQYF	TGTGCCAGCAGCGCCAGATACCAAGAGACCCAGTACTTC
few	TRBD2	TRBV7-9	TRBJ2-1	CASSKTSGGYNEQFF	TGTGCCAGCAGCAAGACTAGCGGGGGGTACAATGAGCAGTTCTTC
few	TRBD2	TRBV29-1	TRBJ2-3	CSVDGTSGSPDTQYF	TGCAGCGTTGATGGCACTAGCGGGAGCCCAGATACGCAGTATTTT
-	-	TRBV20-1	TRBJ2-4	CSAIKGNIQYF	TGCAGTGCGATAAAGGGGAACATTCAGTACTTC
-	TRBD1	TRBV10-3	TRBJ2-7	CAIGPGGVRTYEQYF	TGTGCCATCGGCCCAGGGGGAGTTAGAACCTACGAGCAGTACTTC
few	TRBD1	TRBV11-1	TRBJ2-7	CASSPRQGAYEQYF	TGTGCCAGCAGCCCAAGACAGGGGGCTTACGAGCAGTACTTC
-	TRBD1	TRBV7-3	TRBJ1-2	CASSLGQANYGYTF	TGTGCCAGCAGCTTAGGACAGGCTAACTATGGCTACACCTTC
many	-	TRBV14	TRBJ1-2	CASSTGSSYGGYTF	TGTGCCAGCAGTACCGGGTCTTCCTACGGAGGCTACACCTTC
-	TRBD2	TRBV9	TRBJ2-7	CASSVGLAGAQFLAEQYF	TGTGCCAGCAGCGTAGGACTAGCGGGAGCCCAATTCCTCGCCGAGCAGTACTTC
-	TRBD2	TRBV2	TRBJ2-1	CASTVAGTYNEQFF	TGTGCCAGCACAGTAGCGGGGACCTACAATGAGCAGTTCTTC
-	TRBD1	TRBV19	TRBJ1-5	CASSGTGSNQPQHF	TGTGCCAGTTCCGGGACAGGGTCAAATCAGCCCCAGCATTTT
few	TRBD1	TRBV7-9	TRBJ2-5	CASSPDRVYETQYF	TGTGCCAGCAGCCCTGACAGGGTTTATGAGACCCAGTACTTC
few	TRBD1	TRBV5-1	TRBJ1-2	CASRKGQGPYGYTF	TGCGCCAGCAGGAAAGGACAGGGCCCATATGGCTACACCTTC
-	TRBD1	TRBV7-3	TRBJ2-5	CASSTGQGGETQYF	TGTGCCAGCAGCACGGGACAGGGCGGCGAGACCCAGTACTTC
few	TRBD2	TRBV28	TRBJ2-3	CASSETAGVTDTQYF	TGTGCCAGCAGTGAAACAGCGGGAGTTACAGATACGCAGTATTTT
-	-	TRBV18	TRBJ1-1	CASSQSPQGNTEAFF	TGTGCCAGCTCCCAGAGCCCCCAGGGGAACACTGAAGCTTTCTTT
-	TRBD2	TRBV4-2	TRBJ2-5	CASSPGLAGVKETQYF	TGTGCCAGCAGCCCCGGACTAGCGGGAGTAAAAGAGACCCAGTACTTC
-	-	TRBV5-1	TRBJ2-5	CASSLTSQETQYF	TGCGCCAGCAGCTTGACGTCCCAGGAGACCCAGTACTTC
few	TRBD2	TRBV5-1	TRBJ2-3	CASSPGTSGSGTDTQYF	TGCGCCAGCAGCCCGGGGACTAGCGGGAGCGGGACAGATACGCAGTATTTT
few	TRBD2	TRBV28	TRBJ2-1	CASSILLAGGGNEQFF	TGTGCCAGCAGTATCCTACTAGCGGGAGGTGGCAATGAGCAGTTCTTC
-	-	TRBV5-1	TRBJ1-1	CASSVGTNTEAFF	TGCGCCAGCAGCGTCGGGACAAACACTGAAGCTTTCTTT
-	TRBD1	TRBV18	TRBJ1-2	CASSPPTTGGGYTF	TGTGCCAGCTCACCACCGACGACAGGGGGCGGCTACACCTTC
-	TRBD2	TRBV9	TRBJ2-1	CASSRVAGDYNEQFF	TGTGCCAGCAGCCGGGTAGCGGGAGACTACAATGAGCAGTTCTTC
few	TRBD1	TRBV7-9	TRBJ1-2	CASSEGQGSNGYTF	TGTGCCAGCAGCGAGGGACAGGGCTCGAATGGCTACACCTTC
-	-	TRBV5-6	TRBJ2-2	CASSYKLADTSNTGELFF	TGTGCCAGCAGCTACAAACTAGCCGACACTTCGAACACCGGGGAGCTGTTTTTT